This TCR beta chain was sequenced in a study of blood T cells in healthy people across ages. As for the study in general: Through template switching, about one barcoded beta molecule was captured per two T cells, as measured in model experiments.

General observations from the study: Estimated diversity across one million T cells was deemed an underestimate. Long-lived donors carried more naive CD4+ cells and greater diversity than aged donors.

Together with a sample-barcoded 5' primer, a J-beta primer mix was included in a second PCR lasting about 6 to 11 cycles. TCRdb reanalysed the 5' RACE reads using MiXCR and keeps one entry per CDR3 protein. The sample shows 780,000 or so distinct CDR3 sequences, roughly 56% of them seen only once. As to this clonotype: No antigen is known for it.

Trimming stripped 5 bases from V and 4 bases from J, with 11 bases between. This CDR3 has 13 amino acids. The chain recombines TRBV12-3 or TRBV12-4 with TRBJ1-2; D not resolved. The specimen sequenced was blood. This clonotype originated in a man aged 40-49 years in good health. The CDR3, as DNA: TGTGCCAGCAGTATCGGGCAGTCCTATGGCTACACCTTC. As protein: CASSIGQSYGYTF.